This T cell receptor beta chain was retrieved from a study of T cells in Graves' hyperthyroidism and ophthalmopathy. Study outcomes and limitations: Model predictions of ophthalmopathy came a median around 6.5 months before onset. Most expanded thyroid clonotypes above 0.001 recurred in blood.

Amplified TCR beta CDR3 regions derived from RNA transcripts. The TCR CDR3 first-round RT-PCR relied on the HTBI primer set. TCRdb re-called the multiplex PCR reads through MiXCR, storing one row per CDR3 protein. This table has about 290,000 distinct CDR3 sequences, around 15% appearing once. This clonotype showed up just a few times. What it binds is unknown. Uncontrolled infection, other autoimmune disease, pregnancy or lactation barred patients from enrollment. The study collected blood at first hyperthyroidism diagnosis, before any ophthalmopathy symptoms arose. Germline lookup yields CDR1 LNHDA and CDR2 SQIVND (reference sequence). This CDR3 has 13 residues. V shed 6 bases and J shed 5 bases, with 13 bases lying between them.

Specimen: blood. This sequence joins TRBV19 and TRBJ2-5; the D gene could be TRBD1 or TRBD2 (5 bases each). This sequence originates from a woman aged 45-59 years with Graves' hyperthyroidism that later progressed to Graves' ophthalmopathy. CDR3 protein: CASSLTERETQYF. The CDR3 DNA reads as TGTGCCAGTAGCCTGACAGAGCGGGAGACCCAGTACTTC.